This is a list of T cell receptor beta chains from one sample in a study of blood T cell repertoires in COVID-19. The table came from immunoSEQ multiplex PCR; TCRdb's copy has only in-frame clones and leaves some out. The table has about 75,000 clones, about 90% seen once. The material sequenced was peripheral blood. The receptors were sampled from a human donor in a cohort sampled during active COVID-19. Both conserved end residues are trimmed from each CDR3.

J gene | V gene | CDR3 protein
TRBJ2-1 | TRBV7-8 | ASSLIAARHNEQF
TRBJ2-1 | TRBV6-6 | ASSSQRETYNEQF
TRBJ2-5 | TRBV10-3 | AISANPGQGLRETQY
TRBJ2-5 | TRBV19 | ASRRTSVNQETQY
TRBJ2-1 | TRBV19 | ASSRAGVAYNEQF
TRBJ2-4 | TRBV19 | ASTLGGLLAKNIQY
TRBJ2-5 | TRBV7-2 | ASSPGGTGGRETQY
TRBJ1-1 | TRBV18 | ASSPQGANTEAF
TRBJ1-1 | TRBV7-9 | ASSLGTGWGAF
TRBJ2-7 | TRBV6-2/TRBV6-3 | ASSYSRRGTMGYYEQY
TRBJ1-2 | TRBV15 | ATNRDVEYGYT
TRBJ1-5 | TRBV7-2 | ASSSTGWRQPQH
TRBJ2-1 | TRBV7-9 | ASGDRGKIYNEQF
TRBJ1-5 | TRBV7-2 | ASSGGQSNQPQH